The 20 T cell receptor beta chains given below trace back to one sample, sequenced in a study of circulating tumor DNA in untreated peripheral T-cell lymphoma. Here immunoSEQ multiplex PCR was the method, and the copy in TCRdb shows in-frame clones only, minus some. The sample shows about 8,900 clones, around four fifths of them seen only once. The sequencing sample was made of tumor tissue. These receptors were obtained from a human donor with peripheral T-cell lymphoma.

This sequence joins TRBV5-1 and TRBJ1-1; the D gene is possibly TRBD1 (6 bases). The germline gives CDR1 SGHRS, CDR2 YFSETQ. V shed 7 bases and J shed 7 bases, with 26 bases lying between them. CDR3 size: 16 residues. The CDR3 reads CASSNPYRGQWGEAFF. The CDR3 DNA is TGCGCCAGCTCTAATCCCTACCGGGGACAATGGGGTGAAGCTTTCTTT.

This clone was seen more than once but under ten times. This chain connects TRBV30 to TRBJ1-1; 7 positions agree with TRBD1. Trimming at V came to 1 base and at J to 3 bases, leaving 5 bases not matched to a gene. CDR1 is GTSNPN and CDR2 is SVGIG in the germline V gene (reference sequence). This CDR3 region has 14 residues. The CDR3 loop is CAWSDGQGDTEAFF. The CDR3, as DNA: TGTGCCTGGAGTGATGGCCAGGGGGACACTGAAGCTTTCTTT.

J is TRBJ2-3 and V is TRBV6-8; 7 bases are a match to TRBD2. This CDR3 comprises 14 residues. After removal of 8 bases from V and 4 bases from J, the junction contained 9 bases not matched to a gene. Looked up from germline, CDR1 is MNHGY and CDR2 is SAAAGT. CDR3 DNA sequence: TGTGCCAGCGGGGGAGCGGGGTGGTCAGATACGCAGTATTTT. It encodes CASGGAGWSDTQYF.

This clone was seen more than once but under ten times. DNA for the CDR3: TGTGCCAGCAGCCTTCAACGGGACAGTGAGAGCCTAAGCACAGATACGCAGTATTTT. Its protein is CASSLQRDSESLSTDTQYF. The gene calls are TRBV14 and TRBJ2-3; 7 nucleotides agree with TRBD1. The germline CDR1 and CDR2 sequences are SGHDN and FVKESK. J gave up 0 bases and V 4 bases, and 16 bases lay outside the gene matches. The CDR3 extends over 19 amino acids.

This chain connects TRBV10-2 to TRBJ1-1, with D possibly being TRBD1 (5 bases). This CDR3 contains 13 residues. CDR1 and CDR2 from the germline V gene are WSHSY and SAAADI. Deletions cut 3 bases from V and 5 bases from J, with 10 bases between. The DNA for the CDR3 is TGCGCCAGCAGTGAAGGGGCGCAAACTGAAGCTTTCTTT. Translating it yields CASSEGAQTEAFF.

V gene TRBV19 combines with J gene TRBJ2-3, with D perhaps matching TRBD1 or TRBD2 (6 bases each). Germline lookup yields CDR1 LNHDA and CDR2 SQIVND (reference sequence). The V end was cut by 7 bases, the J end by 1 base, with 18 bases between. The CDR3 is 16 amino acids. Written as DNA, the CDR3 is TGTGCCAGTACCATGGGGGGCAACTCCCGCACAGATACGCAGTATTTT. Translated, it gives CASTMGGNSRTDTQYF.

In DNA form, the CDR3 reads TGTGCCAGTAGTATCGCGGAGGGTTCACCCCTCCACTTT. Residues: CASSIAEGSPLHF. This rearrangement joins TRBV19 to TRBJ1-6, with unresolved D. Looked up from germline, CDR1 is LNHDA and CDR2 is SQIVND (reference sequence). The CDR3 has 13 residues. The V end was cut by 3 bases, the J end by 9 bases, with 9 bases between.

The chain is built from TRBV6-8 and TRBJ1-1; perhaps TRBD1 as D (5 bases). Germline CDR1 reads MNHGY; CDR2 reads SAAAGT. The germline V and J ends were trimmed by 2 bases and 6 bases, with 19 bases remaining between them. CDR3 size: 16 residues. The CDR3 region is CASSYPSGQERPEAFF. The CDR3 nucleotides read TGTGCCAGCAGTTACCCTTCGGGGCAGGAGAGGCCTGAAGCTTTCTTT.

This clone was seen only a few times. The rearrangement joins TRBV18 to TRBJ2-3; D is unresolved. The germline V and J ends were trimmed by 3 bases and 1 base, with 8 bases remaining between them. This CDR3 is 14 amino acids long. Germline V gene sequence: CDR1 KGHSH, CDR2 LQKENI. CDR3 nucleotides: TGTGCCAGCTCACCCTTGCCGGGCACAGATACGCAGTATTTT. It encodes CASSPLPGTDTQYF.

The chain carries TRBV15 and TRBJ2-7, with a weak D call TRBD2 (6 bases). V lost 5 bases and J lost 3, with 17 bases in between. The CDR3 covers 15 residues. Germline V lookup: CDR1 LNHNV, CDR2 YYDKDF (reference sequence). The CDR3 is CATSSRVGGGYEQYF. As DNA, the CDR3 is TGTGCCACCAGCTCAAGGGTCGGGGGTGGCTACGAGCAGTACTTC.

This chain links TRBV11-3 with TRBJ2-1; TRBD1 agrees at 7 bases. Germline-derived CDR1 and CDR2 are SGHNT and YENEEA. The CDR3 has 14 amino acids. Trimming cost V 5 bases and J 1 base; bases outside gene matches: 2. The CDR3 protein is CASSRQGSYNEQFF. The CDR3 DNA sequence: TGTGCCAGCAGCCGACAGGGTTCCTACAATGAGCAGTTCTTC.

The chain uses TRBV19 and TRBJ2-3; weak D call: TRBD2 (5 bases). CDR1 is LNHDA, CDR2 SQIVND, per germline (reference sequence). The CDR3 contains 13 residues. Trimming shortened V by 5 bases and J by 5 bases, and 11 bases separated the two germline ends. As DNA, the CDR3 is TGTGCCAGTAGTCCCGCGGCGGGAGATACGCAGTATTTT. Translated: CASSPAAGDTQYF.

The gene calls are TRBV29-1 and TRBJ1-2; D remains ambiguous. Germline values: CDR1 SQVTM, CDR2 ANQGSEA. The CDR3 runs to 15 residues. V was clipped by 0 bases and J by 4 bases, with 15 bases between them. The CDR3, as DNA: TGCAGCGTTGAAGATAAAGGTCCAGCTTTCTATGGCTACACCTTC. The encoded protein is CSVEDKGPAFYGYTF.

The chain links TRBV30 to TRBJ1-1, with D maybe TRBD1 (6 bases). Looked up from germline, CDR1 is GTSNPN and CDR2 is SVGIG (reference sequence). The CDR3 consists of 13 residues. Trimming took 2 bases from V and 9 from J, leaving 16 bases between them. Written as DNA, the CDR3 is TGTGCCTGGAGTAGGGACAATAAGGGGAAAGCTTTCTTT. Protein product: CAWSRDNKGKAFF.

The chain couples TRBV14 to TRBJ1-4, with D hard to call. This CDR3 contains 12 residues. Germline assignment: CDR1 SGHDN and CDR2 FVKESK. V was shortened by 0 bases and J by 13 bases, with 9 bases between the two germline ends. CDR3 region: CASSQDRIGLFF. As DNA, the CDR3 is TGTGCCAGCAGCCAAGATCGTATCGGACTGTTTTTT.

This clone has a single count. The genes are TRBV9 and TRBJ1-6; D gene ambiguous. This CDR3 contains 14 residues. Deletions cut 0 bases from V and 7 bases from J, with 8 bases between. Germline V gene lookup returns CDR1 SGDLS and CDR2 YYNGEE. For the CDR3, the DNA is TGTGCCAGCAGCGTAGGGGCGCTGAATTCACCCCTCCACTTT. Its translation: CASSVGALNSPLHF. Filled out from reference TRBV9 and TRBJ1-6, the complete variable domain reads DSGVTQTPKHLITATGQRVTLRCSPRSGDLSVYWYQQSLDQGLQFLIQYYNGEERAKGNILERFSAQQFPDLHSELNLSSLELGDSALYFCASSVGALNSPLHFGNGTRLTVT.

The chain is built from TRBV10-1 and TRBJ2-3; D may correspond to TRBD1 or TRBD2 (6 bases each). Germline V lookup: CDR1 WNHNN, CDR2 SYGVQD (reference sequence). V lost 0 bases and J lost 0, with 10 bases in between. The CDR3 has 16 residues. DNA for the CDR3: TGCGCCAGCAGTGAGTCCGGGGGCCCTAGCACAGATACGCAGTATTTT. Translating it yields CASSESGGPSTDTQYF.

CDR3 residues: CASSLGQGVDTQYF. DNA of the CDR3: TGCGCCAGCAGCTTAGGACAAGGGGTAGATACGCAGTATTTT. This sequence joins TRBV5-1 and TRBJ2-3; D might be TRBD1 (5 bases). The CDR3 loop spans 14 amino acids. Germline CDR1 SGHRS, CDR2 YFSETQ. The ends were cut back, 2 bases at V and 5 bases at J, with 12 bases in the middle.

This CDR3 reads CASSQFPGTGLNQPQHF. In DNA form, the CDR3 reads TGTGCCAGCAGCCAATTCCCCGGGACAGGGTTGAATCAGCCCCAGCATTTT. The genes are TRBV16 and TRBJ1-5, with TRBD1 matching 9 bases. V lost 1 base to trimming and J lost 4 bases; unmatched junction nucleotides: 8. From germline, CDR1 is KGHSY and CDR2 FQNENV. The CDR3 is 17 residues long.

The chain employs TRBV19 and TRBJ2-6; D is ambiguous. The CDR3 length is 15 residues. With 3 bases removed from V and 2 bases from J, the gap between germline ends came to 8 bases. From germline, CDR1 is LNHDA and CDR2 SQIVND (reference sequence). The CDR3 region is CASSMRITGANVLTF. Here the CDR3 DNA reads TGTGCCAGTAGTATGCGCATAACTGGGGCCAACGTCCTGACTTTC.